One sample yielded the 20 T cell receptor beta chains listed below, sequenced in a study of blood T cell repertoires in COVID-19. Libraries were prepared by immunoSEQ multiplex PCR; TCRdb keeps only in-frame clonotypes and omits some of them. The profile shows about 190,000 clones, around 80% of them singletons. The sequencing sample was made of peripheral blood. These receptors all come from a woman aged 55-69 years with COVID-19, enrolled during active disease.

The rearrangement uses TRBV5-8 and TRBJ2-1, with 15 bases matching TRBD2. V shed 5 bases and J 7 bases; nucleotides not matched to a gene: 4. There are 15 residues in the CDR3. CDR1 and CDR2 from the germline V gene are SGHTS and YDEGEE. The CDR3 DNA reads TGTGCCAGCAGGGCCGGGACTAGCGGGGGGAATGAGCAGTTCTTC. Its protein product is CASRAGTSGGNEQFF.

The rearrangement joins TRBV6-5 to TRBJ2-7, with 7 nucleotides matching TRBD1. The CDR3 is 15 amino acids. After removal of 3 bases from V and 4 bases from J, the junction contained 9 bases not matched to a gene. Germline values: CDR1 MNHEY, CDR2 SVGAGI. The CDR3 sequence is CASSYLQTGKYEQYF. CDR3 nucleotides: TGTGCCAGCAGTTATCTTCAGACAGGGAAATACGAGCAGTACTTC.

The rearrangement joins TRBV6-5 to TRBJ2-7; 10 positions match TRBD2. Per the germline V gene, CDR1 is MNHEY and CDR2 is SVGAGI. CDR3 length equals 14 residues. V was clipped by 6 bases and J by 2 bases; unmatched bases: 4. The DNA of the CDR3 is TGTGCCAGCAGAAGCGGGAGGGATACCTACGAGCAGTACTTC. Protein sequence: CASRSGRDTYEQYF.

This rearrangement joins TRBV6-5 to TRBJ1-1; D might be TRBD1 (5 bases). The CDR3 consists of 14 residues. CDR1 MNHEY and CDR2 SVGAGI come from the germline V gene. Deletions cut 7 bases from V and 6 bases from J, with 18 bases between. CDR3 DNA sequence: TGTGCCAGCACCAAAAAAAAGGGGTTCGCTGAAGCTTTCTTT. It yields the protein CASTKKKGFAEAFF.

J is TRBJ2-5 and V is TRBV9, with TRBD1 as a possible D gene (5 bases). CDR1 SGDLS and CDR2 YYNGEE come from the germline V gene. V dropped 0 bases and J dropped 0 bases, with 12 bases sitting between them. The CDR3 sequence is 16 residues long. CDR3 sequence reads: CASSVDSWGNQETQYF. The CDR3, as DNA: TGTGCCAGCAGCGTAGACAGCTGGGGCAACCAAGAGACCCAGTACTTC.

J is TRBJ2-4 and V is TRBV11-2, with D perhaps TRBD1 (6 bases). The V end lost 6 bases, the J end lost 2 bases, and 23 bases lay between the germline ends. This CDR3 contains 18 residues. Per the germline V gene, CDR1 is SGHAT and CDR2 is FQNNGV. The DNA for the CDR3 is TGTGCCAGCAGGTCTCCACCAGGGGAATCGATATCCAAAAACATTCAGTACTTC. Translated: CASRSPPGESISKNIQYF.

The chain links TRBV6-5 to TRBJ2-2; TRBD2 agrees at 13 bases. This CDR3 spans 14 amino acids. The V and J ends lost 6 bases and 10 bases, in that order; junction bases with no gene match: 5. From germline, CDR1 is MNHEY and CDR2 SVGAGI. CDR3 region: CASRPLAGGAELFF. CDR3 bases: TGTGCCAGCAGACCACTAGCGGGGGGGGCGGAGCTGTTTTTT.

The rearrangement uses TRBV28 and TRBJ1-1; possible D gene TRBD1, 5 bases. The V gene lost 6 bases and the J gene lost 4 bases, with 15 bases spanning the gap. The CDR3 has 14 residues. The germline V gene encodes CDR1 MDHEN and CDR2 SYDVKM. The CDR3 DNA reads TGTGCCAGCAGAAACAATGGGGGGGGCACTGAAGCTTTCTTT. Protein: CASRNNGGGTEAFF.

This clone occurred once. The V gene is TRBV7-9, the J gene TRBJ1-4; D gene ambiguous. Germline V lookup: CDR1 SEHNR, CDR2 FQNEAQ (reference sequence). The CDR3 runs 13 residues. V gave up 4 bases and J gave up 6 bases, with 9 bases separating them. CDR3 DNA sequence: TGTGCCAGCAGCTCCCGGGTTTATGAAAAACTGTTTTTT. Encoded protein: CASSSRVYEKLFF.

The rearrangement links TRBV19 to TRBJ1-1; D call uncertain. The CDR3 length is 13 residues. Germline V gene data show CDR1 as LNHDA and CDR2 as SQIVND (reference sequence). V was pared by 3 bases and J by 1 base, with 6 bases between. This CDR3 reads CASSISGNTEAFF. Here the CDR3 DNA reads TGTGCCAGTAGTATCTCGGGGAACACTGAAGCTTTCTTT.

The chain uses TRBV2 and TRBJ2-1, with TRBD1 identical over 10 bases. The CDR3 contains 15 residues. Germline loops: CDR1 SNHLY, CDR2 FYNNEI. The V gene end was trimmed by 7 bases and the J gene end by 7 bases; junction bases not matched to a gene: 10. The CDR3 DNA follows: TGTGCCAGCAAGACACCGGGACAGGGGATTAATGAGCAGTTCTTC. Its protein is CASKTPGQGINEQFF.

The chain recombines TRBV3-1 (or the pseudogene TRBV3-2) with TRBJ1-5; no clear D gene. The V and J ends lost 1 base and 1 base respectively, with 8 bases between them. This CDR3 comprises 15 residues. Germline values: CDR1 LGHDT, CDR2 YNNKEL (reference sequence). The CDR3 DNA reads as TGTGCCAGCAGCCAAGCACCCGGGAGCAATCAGCCCCAGCATTTT. It codes for CASSQAPGSNQPQHF.

The CDR3 is CASSGQSGLYEQYF. The DNA of the CDR3 is TGTGCCAGCAGTGGACAGAGTGGCCTTTACGAGCAGTACTTC. The chain employs TRBV7-2 and TRBJ2-7; a possible D gene is TRBD1 (6 bases). The CDR3 runs to 14 residues. Trimming cost V 6 bases and J 4 bases, with 16 bases left between them. Germline assignment: CDR1 SGHTA and CDR2 FQGNSA. Using reference TRBV7-2 and TRBJ2-7 for the parts outside the CDR3, the full variable domain is GAGVSQSPSNKVTEKGKDVELRCDPISGHTALYWYRQSLGQGLEFLIYFQGNSAPDKSGLPSDRFSAERTGGSVSTLTIQRTQQEDSAVYLCASSGQSGLYEQYFGPGTRLTVT.

This clone was recorded once. The chain recombines TRBV10-3 with TRBJ1-5, with D possibly matching TRBD1 (5 bases). V dropped 1 base and J dropped 3 bases, with 13 bases sitting between them. This CDR3 is built from 16 residues. CDR1 and CDR2 from the germline V gene are ENHRY and SYGVKD. The CDR3 DNA is TGTGCCATCAGTGAGTATGCGACAGTGGACAATCAGCCCCAGCATTTT. Protein sequence: CAISEYATVDNQPQHF.

Points on this clone: Additional DNA sequences in this sample encode the identical CDR3. This sequence joins TRBV5-1 and TRBJ2-7, with 14 nucleotides matching TRBD2. After removal of 4 bases from V and 5 bases from J, the junction contained 5 bases not matched to a gene. CDR1 is SGHRS and CDR2 is YFSETQ in the germline V gene. CDR3 length: 15 amino acids. This CDR3 reads CASSLTSGGANEQYV. CDR3 DNA sequence: TGCGCCAGCAGCCTGACTAGCGGGGGGGCCAACGAGCAGTACGTC.

This chain joins TRBV10-3 and TRBJ1-5, with 11 nucleotides matching TRBD1. Per the germline V gene, CDR1 is ENHRY and CDR2 is SYGVKD. The CDR3 is 15 residues long. V shed 6 bases and J 2 bases; nucleotides not matched to a gene: 3. CDR3 residues: CAIRGQGAGNQPQHF. CDR3 DNA sequence: TGTGCCATCAGAGGACAGGGGGCGGGCAATCAGCCCCAGCATTTT.

The chain links TRBV6-5 to TRBJ2-1; TRBD2 matches at 7 bases. In germline, CDR1 is MNHEY, CDR2 SVGAGI. CDR3 length: 15 residues. V shed 2 bases, J shed 5 bases, and the junction held 6 bases outside the gene matches. CDR3 residues: CASSYGGGSDNEQFF. For the CDR3, the DNA is TGTGCCAGCAGTTACGGCGGGGGAAGCGACAATGAGCAGTTCTTC.

This clone was detected a few times. The rearrangement joins TRBV7-2 to TRBJ1-4, with 8 bases lining up with TRBD1. In germline, CDR1 is SGHTA, CDR2 FQGNSA. V was pared by 5 bases and J by 6 bases, with 8 bases of the junction left unmatched. The CDR3 loop spans 15 amino acids. The DNA for the CDR3 is TGTGCCAGCAGCCCGGCAGGGGGCGGTGATGAAAAACTGTTTTTT. Its protein is CASSPAGGGDEKLFF.

This chain links TRBV18 with TRBJ1-4; D not certain. The CDR3 totals 15 residues. V was pared by 1 base and J by 3 bases, with 9 bases between. From germline, CDR1 is KGHSH and CDR2 LQKENI. The CDR3 DNA reads as TGTGCCAGCTCACCACGGGTGGGCGCTAATGAAAAACTGTTTTTT. Translation gives CASSPRVGANEKLFF.

The V gene is TRBV6-5, the J gene TRBJ1-2, with D possibly TRBD1 on 6 matching bases. The CDR3 contains 13 residues. CDR1 is MNHEY and CDR2 is SVGAGI in the germline V gene. V was cut by 5 bases and J by 4 bases, with 11 bases left in between. The CDR3 DNA reads TGTGCCAGCAGTAGTACAGGGTCCTATGGCTACACCTTC. This translates into CASSSTGSYGYTF.